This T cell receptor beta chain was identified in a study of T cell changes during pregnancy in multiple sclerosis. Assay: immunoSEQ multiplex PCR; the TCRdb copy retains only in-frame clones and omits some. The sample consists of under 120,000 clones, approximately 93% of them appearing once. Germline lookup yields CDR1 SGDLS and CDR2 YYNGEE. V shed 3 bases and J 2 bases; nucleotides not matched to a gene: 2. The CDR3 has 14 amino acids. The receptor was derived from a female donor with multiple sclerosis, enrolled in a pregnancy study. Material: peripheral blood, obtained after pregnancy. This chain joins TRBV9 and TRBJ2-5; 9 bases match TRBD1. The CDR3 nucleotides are TGTGCCAGCAGCGCCGGGACAGGGCAAGAGACCCAGTACTTC. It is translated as CASSAGTGQETQYF.